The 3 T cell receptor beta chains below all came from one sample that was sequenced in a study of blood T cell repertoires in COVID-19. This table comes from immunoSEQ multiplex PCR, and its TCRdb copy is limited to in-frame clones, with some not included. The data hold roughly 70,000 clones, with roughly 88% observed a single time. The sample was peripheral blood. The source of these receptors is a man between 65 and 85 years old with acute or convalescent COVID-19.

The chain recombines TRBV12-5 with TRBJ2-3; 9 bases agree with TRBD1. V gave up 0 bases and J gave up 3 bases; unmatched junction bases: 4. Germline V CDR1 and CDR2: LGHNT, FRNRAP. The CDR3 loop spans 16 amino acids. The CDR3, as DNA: TGTGCTAGTGGTTTGGTATCGGGACAGGGTACAGATACGCAGTATTTT. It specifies CASGLVSGQGTDTQYF.

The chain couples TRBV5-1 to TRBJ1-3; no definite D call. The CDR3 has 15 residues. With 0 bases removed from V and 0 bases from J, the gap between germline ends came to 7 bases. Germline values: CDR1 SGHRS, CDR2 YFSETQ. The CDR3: CASSLEINSGNTIYF. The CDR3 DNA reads TGCGCCAGCAGCTTGGAAATCAACTCTGGAAACACCATATATTTT.

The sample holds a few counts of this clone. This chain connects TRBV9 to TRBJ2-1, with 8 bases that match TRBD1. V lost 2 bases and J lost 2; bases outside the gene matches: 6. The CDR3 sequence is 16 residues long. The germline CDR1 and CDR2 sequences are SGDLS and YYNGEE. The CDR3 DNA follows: TGTGCCAGCAGCGTCGACAGGGGAGTACCCTACAATGAGCAGTTCTTC. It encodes CASSVDRGVPYNEQFF.